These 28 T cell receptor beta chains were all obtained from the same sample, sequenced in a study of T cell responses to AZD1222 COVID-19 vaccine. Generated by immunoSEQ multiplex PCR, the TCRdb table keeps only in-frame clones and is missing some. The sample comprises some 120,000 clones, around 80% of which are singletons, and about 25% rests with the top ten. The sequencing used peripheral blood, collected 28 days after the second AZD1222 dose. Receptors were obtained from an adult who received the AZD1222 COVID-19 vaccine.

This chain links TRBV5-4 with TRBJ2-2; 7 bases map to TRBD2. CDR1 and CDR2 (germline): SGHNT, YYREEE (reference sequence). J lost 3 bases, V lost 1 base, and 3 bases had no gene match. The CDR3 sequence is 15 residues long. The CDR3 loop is CASSLQGGDTGELFF. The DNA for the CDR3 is TGTGCCAGCAGCTTGCAGGGAGGGGACACCGGGGAGCTGTTTTTT.

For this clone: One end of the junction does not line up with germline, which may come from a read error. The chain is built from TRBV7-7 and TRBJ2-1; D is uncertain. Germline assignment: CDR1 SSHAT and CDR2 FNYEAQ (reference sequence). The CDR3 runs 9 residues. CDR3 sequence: CASSPRQFF. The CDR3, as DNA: TGTGCTAGCAGCCCCAGACAGTTCTTC.

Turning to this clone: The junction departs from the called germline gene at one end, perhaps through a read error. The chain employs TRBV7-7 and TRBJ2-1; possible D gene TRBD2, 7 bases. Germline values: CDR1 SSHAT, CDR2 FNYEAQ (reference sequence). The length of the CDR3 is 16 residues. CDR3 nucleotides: TGTGCTAGCAGCTTAGCGCCGGGGGGCACCTGGGGTGAGCAGTTCTTC. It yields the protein CASSLAPGGTWGEQFF.

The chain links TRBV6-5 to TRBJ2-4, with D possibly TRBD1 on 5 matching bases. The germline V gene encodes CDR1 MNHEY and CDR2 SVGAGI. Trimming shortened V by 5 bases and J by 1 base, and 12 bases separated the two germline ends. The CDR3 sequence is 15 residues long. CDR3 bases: TGTGCCAGCAGTCCCCAGGGTTGGGCCAAAAACATTCAGTACTTC. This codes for CASSPQGWAKNIQYF.

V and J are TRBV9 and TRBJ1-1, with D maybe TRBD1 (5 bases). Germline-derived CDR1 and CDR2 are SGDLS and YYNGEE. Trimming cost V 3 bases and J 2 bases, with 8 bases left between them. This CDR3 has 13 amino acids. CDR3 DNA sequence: TGTGCCAGCAGCGCAGGGATAAACACTGAAGCTTTCTTT. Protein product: CASSAGINTEAFF.

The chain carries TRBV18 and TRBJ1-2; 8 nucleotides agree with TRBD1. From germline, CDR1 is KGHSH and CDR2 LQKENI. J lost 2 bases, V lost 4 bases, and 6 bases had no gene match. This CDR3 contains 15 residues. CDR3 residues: CASSLTGQDNYGYTF. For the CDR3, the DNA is TGTGCCAGCTCACTCACGGGACAGGACAACTATGGCTACACCTTC.

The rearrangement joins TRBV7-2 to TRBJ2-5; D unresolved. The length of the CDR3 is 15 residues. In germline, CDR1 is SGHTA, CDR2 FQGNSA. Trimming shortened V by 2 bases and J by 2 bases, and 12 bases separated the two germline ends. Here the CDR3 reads CASSLFNGPQETQYF. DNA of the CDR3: TGTGCCAGCAGCTTATTCAACGGTCCTCAAGAGACCCAGTACTTC.

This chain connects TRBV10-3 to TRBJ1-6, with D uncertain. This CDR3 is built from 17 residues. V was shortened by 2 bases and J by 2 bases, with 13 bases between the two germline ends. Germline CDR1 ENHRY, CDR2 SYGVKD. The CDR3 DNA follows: TGTGCCATCAGTGAGGGAGGAGGGAGGACCTATAATTCACCCCTCCACTTT. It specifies CAISEGGGRTYNSPLHF.

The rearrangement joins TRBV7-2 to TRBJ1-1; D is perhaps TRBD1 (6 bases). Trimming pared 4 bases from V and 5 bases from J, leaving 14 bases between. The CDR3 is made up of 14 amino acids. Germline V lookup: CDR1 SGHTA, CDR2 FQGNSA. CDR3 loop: CASSYTSGVTEAFF. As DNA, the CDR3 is TGTGCCAGCAGCTACACCTCAGGGGTTACTGAAGCTTTCTTT.

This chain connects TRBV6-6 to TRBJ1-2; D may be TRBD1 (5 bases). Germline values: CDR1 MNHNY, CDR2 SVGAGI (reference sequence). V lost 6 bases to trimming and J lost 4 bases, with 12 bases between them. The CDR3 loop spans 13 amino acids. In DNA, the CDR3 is TGTGCCAGCAGCTCGGGGGGGTTCTATGGCTACACCTTC. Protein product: CASSSGGFYGYTF.

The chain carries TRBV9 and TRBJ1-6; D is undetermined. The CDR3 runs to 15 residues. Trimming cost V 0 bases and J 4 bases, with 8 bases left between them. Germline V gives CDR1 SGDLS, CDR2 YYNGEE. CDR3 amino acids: CASSVGYSYNSPLHF. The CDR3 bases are TGTGCCAGCAGCGTAGGATATTCATATAATTCACCCCTCCACTTT. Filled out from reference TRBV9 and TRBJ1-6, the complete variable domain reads DSGVTQTPKHLITATGQRVTLRCSPRSGDLSVYWYQQSLDQGLQFLIQYYNGEERAKGNILERFSAQQFPDLHSELNLSSLELGDSALYFCASSVGYSYNSPLHFGNGTRLTVT.

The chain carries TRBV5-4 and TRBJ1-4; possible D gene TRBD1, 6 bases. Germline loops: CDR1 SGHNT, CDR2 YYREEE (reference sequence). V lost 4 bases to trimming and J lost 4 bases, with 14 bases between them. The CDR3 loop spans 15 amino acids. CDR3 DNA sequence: TGTGCCAGCAGCCCGTCAGCAGGGGATAATGAAAAACTGTTTTTT. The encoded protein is CASSPSAGDNEKLFF. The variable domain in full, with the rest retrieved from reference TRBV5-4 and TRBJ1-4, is ETGVTQSPTHLIKTRGQQVTLRCSSQSGHNTVSWYQQALGQGPQFIFQYYREEENGRGNFPPRFSGLQFPNYSSELNVNALELDDSALYLCASSPSAGDNEKLFFGSGTQLSVL.

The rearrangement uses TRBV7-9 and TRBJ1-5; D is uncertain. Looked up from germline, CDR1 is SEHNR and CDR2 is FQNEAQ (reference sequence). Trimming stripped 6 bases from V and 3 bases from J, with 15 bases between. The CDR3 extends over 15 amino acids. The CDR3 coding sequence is TGTGCCAGCAGTTCGGATGGACGGGTCAATCAGCCCCAGCATTTT. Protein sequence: CASSSDGRVNQPQHF.

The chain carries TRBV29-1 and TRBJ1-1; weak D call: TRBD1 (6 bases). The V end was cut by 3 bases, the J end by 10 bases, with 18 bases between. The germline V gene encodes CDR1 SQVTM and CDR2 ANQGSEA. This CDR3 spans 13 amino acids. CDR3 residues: CSVDGGRLRRAFF. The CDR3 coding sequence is TGCAGCGTTGACGGGGGGCGCCTTCGTAGAGCTTTCTTT.

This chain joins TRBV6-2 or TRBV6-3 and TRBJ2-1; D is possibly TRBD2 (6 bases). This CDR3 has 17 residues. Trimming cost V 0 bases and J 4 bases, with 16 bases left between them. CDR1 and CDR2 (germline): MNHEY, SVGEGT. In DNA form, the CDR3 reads TGTGCCAGCAGTTACTCTCCCCCGCGGGGCGTTTACAATGAGCAGTTCTTC. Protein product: CASSYSPPRGVYNEQFF.

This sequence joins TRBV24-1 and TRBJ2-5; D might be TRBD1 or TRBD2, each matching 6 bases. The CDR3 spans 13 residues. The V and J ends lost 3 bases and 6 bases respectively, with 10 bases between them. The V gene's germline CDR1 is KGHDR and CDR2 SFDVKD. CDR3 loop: CATSDPGAQTQYF. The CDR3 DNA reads TGTGCCACCAGTGATCCGGGGGCGCAGACCCAGTACTTC.

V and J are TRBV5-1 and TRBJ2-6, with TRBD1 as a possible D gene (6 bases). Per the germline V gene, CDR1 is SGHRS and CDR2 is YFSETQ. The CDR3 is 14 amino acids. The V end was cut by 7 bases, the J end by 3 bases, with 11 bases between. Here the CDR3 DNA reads TGCGCCAGCGCCGCAGGGGTTGGGGCCAACGTCCTGACTTTC. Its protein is CASAAGVGANVLTF.

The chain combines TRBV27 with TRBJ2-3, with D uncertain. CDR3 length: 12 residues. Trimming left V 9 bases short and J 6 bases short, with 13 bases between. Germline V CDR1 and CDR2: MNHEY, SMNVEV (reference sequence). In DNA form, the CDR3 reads TGTGCCAGTGGGCCCCTACGCGATACGCAGTATTTT. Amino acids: CASGPLRDTQYF.

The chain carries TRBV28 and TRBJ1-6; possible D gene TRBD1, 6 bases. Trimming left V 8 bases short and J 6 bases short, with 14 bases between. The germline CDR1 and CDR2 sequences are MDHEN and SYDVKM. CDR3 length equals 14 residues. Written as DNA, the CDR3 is TGTGCCAGCGGAAAGGGGGGGATTAATTCACCCCTCCACTTT. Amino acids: CASGKGGINSPLHF.

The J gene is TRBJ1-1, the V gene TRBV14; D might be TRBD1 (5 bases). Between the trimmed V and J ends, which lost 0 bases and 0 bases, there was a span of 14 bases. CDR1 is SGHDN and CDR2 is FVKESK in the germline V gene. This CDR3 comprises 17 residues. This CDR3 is CASSQDLGGPLNTEAFF. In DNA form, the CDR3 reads TGTGCCAGCAGCCAAGATCTTGGGGGACCTTTGAACACTGAAGCTTTCTTT.

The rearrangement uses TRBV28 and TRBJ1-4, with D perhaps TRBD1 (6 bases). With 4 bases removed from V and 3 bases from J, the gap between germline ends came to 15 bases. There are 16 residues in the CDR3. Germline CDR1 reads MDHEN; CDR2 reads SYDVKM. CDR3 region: CASSSRRGAANEKLFF. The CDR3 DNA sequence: TGTGCCAGCAGTTCAAGACGGGGGGCAGCTAATGAAAAACTGTTTTTT.

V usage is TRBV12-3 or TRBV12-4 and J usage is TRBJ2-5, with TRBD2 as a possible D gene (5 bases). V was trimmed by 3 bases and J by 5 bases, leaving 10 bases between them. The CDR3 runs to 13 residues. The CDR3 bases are TGTGCCAGCAGTTTCCGGGGAGAGGAGACCCAGTACTTC. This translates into CASSFRGEETQYF.

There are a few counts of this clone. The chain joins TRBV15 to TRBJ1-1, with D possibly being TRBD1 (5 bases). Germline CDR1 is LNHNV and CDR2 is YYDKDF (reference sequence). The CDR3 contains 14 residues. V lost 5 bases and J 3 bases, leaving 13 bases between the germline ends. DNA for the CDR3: TGTGCCACCAGCCGCTCGGGGGGATACACTGAAGCTTTCTTT. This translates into CATSRSGGYTEAFF.

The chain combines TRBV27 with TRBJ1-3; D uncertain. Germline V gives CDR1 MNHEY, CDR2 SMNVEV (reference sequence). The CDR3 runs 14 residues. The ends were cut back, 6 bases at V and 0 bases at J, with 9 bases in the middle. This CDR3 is CASSSRSSGNTIYF. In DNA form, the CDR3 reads TGTGCCAGCAGCTCACGAAGCTCTGGAAACACCATATATTTT.

The CDR3 DNA reads TGTGCCAGCAGTGCCTCGGGAGGTGGCTACACCTTC. Translated: CASSASGGGYTF. The chain employs TRBV12-3 or TRBV12-4 and TRBJ1-2; D remains ambiguous. V lost 5 bases and J 7 bases, leaving 11 bases between the germline ends. CDR3 size: 12 residues.

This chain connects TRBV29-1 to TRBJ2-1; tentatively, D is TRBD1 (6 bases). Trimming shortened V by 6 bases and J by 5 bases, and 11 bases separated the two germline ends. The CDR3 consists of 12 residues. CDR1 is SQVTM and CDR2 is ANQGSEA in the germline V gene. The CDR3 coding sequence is TGCAGCGTCTACAGGGTCCACAATGAGCAGTTCTTC. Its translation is CSVYRVHNEQFF.

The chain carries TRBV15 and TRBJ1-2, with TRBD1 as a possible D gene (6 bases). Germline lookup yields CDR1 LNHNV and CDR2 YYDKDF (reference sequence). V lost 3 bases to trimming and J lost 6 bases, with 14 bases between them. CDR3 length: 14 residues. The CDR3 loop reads CATSRRGKLDGYTF. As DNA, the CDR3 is TGTGCCACCAGCAGGAGGGGGAAACTGGATGGCTACACCTTC.

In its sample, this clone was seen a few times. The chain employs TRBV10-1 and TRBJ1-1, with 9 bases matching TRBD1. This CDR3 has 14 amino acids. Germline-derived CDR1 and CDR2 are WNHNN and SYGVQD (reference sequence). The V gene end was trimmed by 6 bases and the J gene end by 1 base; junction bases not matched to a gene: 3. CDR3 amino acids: CASRRDRENTEAFF. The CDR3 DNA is TGCGCCAGCAGGAGGGACAGGGAGAACACTGAAGCTTTCTTT.